Listed below are T cell receptor beta chains from one sample, sequenced in a study of shared clonotypes between healthy human individuals. Using immunoSEQ multiplex PCR, the repertoire was profiled, and TCRdb retains in-frame clones only, with some absent. The repertoire has roughly 2.4 million clones, under 97% of them found once; the top ten carry around 0.13%. Material for sequencing was naive CD4+ T cells sorted from blood. Every receptor here comes from a man between 18 and 29 years old in good health. The CDR3 runs from the conserved cysteine through the conserved F or W. A D gene is named only where the DNA matches it firmly. Only part of the rows carry a size: once, few, many, or a class if the clone is expanded.

d_call | cdr3_length | j_call | clone_size | v_call | cdr3_nt | cdr3_aa
- | 13 | TRBJ1-3 | few | TRBV30 | TGTGCCTGGATGGCAACAGGAGGAAACACCATATATTTT | CAWMATGGNTIYF
TRBD1 | 16 | TRBJ2-1 | once | TRBV28 | TGTGCCAGCAGTTGGCCGGACAGGGGGGCCTACAATGAGCAGTTCTTC | CASSWPDRGAYNEQFF
- | 15 | TRBJ2-7 | - | TRBV7-2 | TGTGCCAGCACCTCAGTAGCACGAGGCTCCTACGAGCAGTACTTC | CASTSVARGSYEQYF
- | 14 | TRBJ1-6 | - | TRBV28 | TGTGCCAGCGGGGGGACGGGCATCGGTTCACCCCTCCACTTT | CASGGTGIGSPLHF
- | 15 | TRBJ1-1 | - | TRBV19 | TGTGCCAGTAGTATAGGCGGAAAGACGAACACTGAAGCTTTCTTT | CASSIGGKTNTEAFF
- | 16 | TRBJ2-5 | - | TRBV9 | TGTGCCAGCAGCGTGCCCGGTTCCCAAGCGGGCGAGACCCAGTACTTC | CASSVPGSQAGETQYF
- | 13 | TRBJ1-6 | once | TRBV9 | TGTGCCAGCAGCTCAACATGGAATTCACCCCTCCACTTT | CASSSTWNSPLHF
- | 14 | TRBJ2-2 | - | TRBV30 | TGTGCCTGGAAACCTGGACCGAACACCGGGGAGCTGTTTTTT | CAWKPGPNTGELFF
- | 14 | TRBJ2-7 | - | TRBV19 | TGTGCCAGTAGCCCCTTCCCCACCTCCTACGAGCAGTACTTC | CASSPFPTSYEQYF
TRBD1 | 16 | TRBJ1-1 | - | TRBV5-4 | TGTGCCAGCAGCGCTGGGACAGGGGGAGTGGTCACTGAAGCTTTCTTT | CASSAGTGGVVTEAFF
- | 13 | TRBJ2-3 | - | TRBV7-2 | TGTGCCAGCAGCCCCCAGCAGGGAGATACGCAGTATTTT | CASSPQQGDTQYF
TRBD2 | 15 | TRBJ2-5 | once | TRBV19 | TGTGCCAGTAGGTGGGGAGCGGGGGGTTCAGAGACCCAGTACTTC | CASRWGAGGSETQYF
- | 11 | TRBJ2-2 | once | TRBV28 | TGTGCCAGCGGGGGCGGCGGGGAGCTGTTTTTT | CASGGGGELFF
- | 14 | TRBJ2-7 | - | TRBV7-9 | TGTGCCAGCAGCTTTTCTTCTCAGACCTACGAGCAGTACTTC | CASSFSSQTYEQYF
TRBD2 | 16 | TRBJ2-5 | - | TRBV7-9 | TGTGCCAGCACCCGAGGTTGGCGGGGGGCTCAAGAGACCCAGTACTTC | CASTRGWRGAQETQYF
- | 13 | TRBJ1-1 | - | TRBV4-3 | TGCGCCAGCAGCCAAGCAAGGAACACTGAAGCTTTCTTT | CASSQARNTEAFF
- | 15 | TRBJ1-2 | - | TRBV5-5 | TGTGCCAGCAGCTTGAGCAACAGCCCTAACTATGGCTACACCTTC | CASSLSNSPNYGYTF
- | 12 | TRBJ2-2 | - | TRBV18 | TGTGCCAGCTCACCGGATACCGGGGAGCTGTTTTTT | CASSPDTGELFF
TRBD1 | 14 | TRBJ1-1 | - | TRBV10-3 | TGTGCCATCAGTGAGTCGGGGGACAGAAGCGAAGCTTTCTTT | CAISESGDRSEAFF
TRBD1 | 15 | TRBJ1-2 | - | TRBV27 | TGTGCCAGCAGTTCGACAGGGACGATCGGGGTTGGCTACACCTTC | CASSSTGTIGVGYTF